This TCR beta chain was captured by sequencing in a study of early stage breast cancer tumors. Sequenced by immunoSEQ multiplex PCR; TCRdb stores in-frame clones only, minus some. This sample has about 48,000 clones, with approximately 80% found just once. Study findings and constraints: Commonly generated sequences made up most enriched TCRB sequences shared between patients. Compared with adjacent normal breast tissue, tumors showed 2 to 3-fold greater T cell density and higher clonality. Tumor and normal breast were distinguished via blood comparison in about 90% of the 16 patients.

Turning to this clone: Its antigen is unidentified.

The CDR3 spans 13 residues. Per the germline V gene, CDR1 is MNHNY and CDR2 is SVGAGI (reference sequence). The V and J ends lost 5 bases and 6 bases respectively, with 14 bases between them. The chain recombines TRBV6-6 with TRBJ2-7; a possible D gene is TRBD2 (6 bases). The TCR originated in a person aged 50-59 years with breast cancer. Sequencing was done on a sample of blood. The CDR3 region is CASSPGTPLEQYF. CDR3 nucleotides: TGTGCCAGCAGTCCTGGGACTCCCCTCGAGCAGTACTTC.